This section outlines one TCR beta chain sequence together with its context. Its antigen has not been determined. One base away there is no much larger clone; base qualities are not given. The sample's time point, from its label and the paper: 20 to 30 weeks on oral tofacitinib. The treatment or condition label on this specimen signifies: oral pan-JAK inhibitor, 5-10 mg twice daily. Lesional scalp punch biopsies and peripheral blood were collected from alopecia areata patients. PBMCs were separated by density centrifugation and stained for CD3, CD4 and CD8, after which CD4+ and CD8+ T cells were sorted on a FACSAria. The protocol used for the library was the immunoSEQ multiplex PCR assay. To provide template for TCR sequencing, every sample had RNA extracted and reverse transcribed into cDNA. SuperScript III was used to make first-strand cDNA, primed with a 2:1 mix of oligo-dT and random hexamers. A synthetic immune receptor repertoire was used to assess amplification bias, and residual bias was removed computationally. As for the authors' bioinformatics: After raw reads were preprocessed to remove errors, the CDR3 was defined following IMGT conventions as running from the conserved cysteine to phenylalanine. To get clonality, Shannon entropy was normalized by log2 of the number of productive unique TCRs and the result was subtracted from 1. Whether each scalp clone was CD4 or CD8 was inferred by checking scalp TCRbeta sequences against the CD4 and CD8 repertoires from sorted blood. TCRdb's version of the immuneACCESS table is confined to in-frame rearrangements and falls short of the full clone set. An unresolved V gene accounts for under half of the shortfall where checked; the remainder is of unknown origin. V and J calls and clone size are as listed in that table; D and trimming were resolved from the DNA. The sample has 95,000 to 110,000 clones on record, roughly 84% of them singletons. About 24% of the sample is in the top ten clones.

The data stem from a study of CD8+ T cells in alopecia areata (dated by TCRdb to the late 2010s). Concerning the study at large: The treated patients took part in an open-label pilot trial in which moderate-to-severe alopecia areata was treated with oral tofacitinib at 5 to 10 mg twice daily. Patients received tofacitinib for 6 to 18 months and were then followed off drug for 6 months to check for delayed response and recurrence. In treated patients, disease severity was measured using the SALT score, which gives the percentage of scalp surface area affected. In both human patients and the C3H/HeJ mouse model, the study applied high-throughput TCRbeta sequencing to look at T cell clonal expansion in alopecia areata. Human TCRbeta sequencing covered scalp tissue and sorted CD4+ and CD8+ peripheral blood T cells from patchy and totalis/universalis alopecia areata patients and healthy controls. Patients on tofacitinib were biopsied at baseline and after 4 and 24 weeks of treatment, and several of the patients also had a later scalp biopsy. Clonality in the scalp was compared among normal scalp (n=4), patchy alopecia areata scalp (n=8), and alopecia totalis/universalis scalp (n=8). RNA came from the PAXgene miRNA kit for fixed scalp, the miRNeasy kit for PBMCs, and the RNeasy kit for mouse skin. Amplification of TCRbeta CDR3 regions was done by immunoSEQ multiplex PCR using 35 Vbeta forward primers and 13 Jbeta reverse primers.

Broader findings and caveats from the paper: Higher clonality and more expanded CD8+ clones were observed in lesional scalp than in normal scalp, particularly in alopecia totalis/universalis, a finding suggestive of antigenic drive. The treated cohort was small, with a single nonresponder, so links between baseline CD8+ expansion and response need larger studies. Many expanded lesional clones were found to persist in scalp and blood during tofacitinib treatment, and relapse after treatment cessation may be partly explained by this persistence. Shared TCR sequences between patients were less evident than in mice, which may be partly attributable to HLA diversity in the patient population. Scalp clonality and the number of expanded CD8+ clones among the top 100 scalp clones were significantly decreased by tofacitinib. Unlike mouse skin, where gammadelta T cells dominate, normal human skin contains resident alphabeta T cells that get sequenced too, which complicates analysis of the scalp TCR repertoire.

From the cysteine through the phenylalanine, the CDR3 covers 14 amino acids. The CDR3 DNA has 42 bases and is translated from base 1. V is clipped by 4 bases and J by 2 bases, and the sequence between their germline boundaries is 11 bases long. The germline V gene (reference sequence) gives CDR1 as MNHEY and CDR2 as SMNVEV. Recombination connected TRBV27 to TRBJ1-1; the D gene is perhaps TRBD1, on 5 matching bases. This sample comprised CD8+ T cells sorted from blood, obtained at week 24, from a patient treated with tofacitinib. The TCR was taken from a human donor with alopecia areata. The nucleotides read TGTGCCAGCAGTTCCCTAGGGACCAACACTGAAGCTTTCTTT. The encoded protein is CASSSLGTNTEAFF.